This TCR beta chain was observed in a study of neoadjuvant anti-PD-1 for oral cavity cancer. Sequencing used immunoSEQ multiplex PCR; TCRdb keeps in-frame clones, though not all of them. The sample gives about 8,000 clones, roughly 70% of which show up once; less than 3.5% is in the top ten. The count of this clone is one. The length of the CDR3 is 13 residues. The germline CDR1 and CDR2 sequences are SGHNT and YYREEE (reference sequence). The germline V and J ends were trimmed by 0 bases and 6 bases, with 9 bases remaining between them. Time point of the sample: after neoadjuvant nivolumab, at surgical resection. Patients had newly diagnosed, untreated stage II-IVA oral cavity squamous cell carcinoma.

The source was PBMCs, collected after nivolumab (anti-PD-1) treatment. This clonotype was sampled from a person between 40 and 85 years old with oral cavity squamous cell carcinoma. V usage is TRBV5-4 and J usage is TRBJ1-1; possible D gene TRBD1, 5 bases. The CDR3 nucleotides read TGTGCCAGCAGCTTGGGGGTAGGGGCTGAAGCTTTCTTT. It is translated as CASSLGVGAEAFF.